The 7 T cell receptor beta chains below were found in one sample sequenced in a study of patients and donors after allogeneic stem cell transplantation. TCRdb re-called the RT-PCR reads through MiXCR, storing one row per CDR3 protein. Of some 960,000 distinct CDR3 sequences listed, around 17% were seen once; the top ten hold 5% to 6.5%. Sequences were obtained from blood, either unsorted or a sorted T cell fraction (not recorded which). Every receptor here comes from a human donor who was either an allogeneic HSCT recipient or a stem cell or donor lymphocyte infusion donor (not recorded which). It is not recorded whose cells these are; they may come from a transplant donor.

The chain employs TRBV12-3 or TRBV12-4 and TRBJ2-7; TRBD1 is a possible D gene (6 bases). Trimming took off 6 bases at V and 7 bases at J, with 22 bases between the two ends. This CDR3 contains 15 residues. In DNA form, the CDR3 reads TGTGCCAGCAGCCAACGGTGGCAGGGGTCGTGGGAGCAGTACTTC. As protein: CASSQRWQGSWEQYF.

CDR3 DNA: TGCGCCAGCAGCTTTACTCCGAACAATGAGCAGTTCTTC. Its translation is CASSFTPNNEQFF. The rearrangement links TRBV5-1 to TRBJ2-1; D is ambiguous. The germline V and J ends were trimmed by 2 bases and 5 bases, with 8 bases remaining between them. Germline CDR1 and CDR2: SGHRS and YFSETQ. This CDR3 has 13 amino acids.

The chain recombines TRBV25-1 with TRBJ1-6; D is undetermined. Trimming cost V 1 base and J 7 bases, with 5 bases left between them. CDR1 and CDR2 (germline): MGHDK, SYGVNS. The CDR3 is 13 amino acids. The CDR3 reads CASSELGNSPLHF. CDR3 bases: TGTGCCAGCAGTGAATTGGGGAATTCACCCCTCCACTTT.

This clonotype showed up just a few times. The chain employs TRBV11-2 and TRBJ1-5; no clear D. The CDR3 contains 13 residues. Trimming stripped 6 bases from V and 4 bases from J, with 10 bases between. CDR1 is SGHAT, CDR2 FQNNGV, per germline. As DNA, the CDR3 is TGTGCCAGCAGTCCGACATTAAATCAGCCCCAGCATTTT. As protein: CASSPTLNQPQHF.

The rearrangement joins TRBV19 to TRBJ1-5; D not certain. The V and J ends lost 0 bases and 10 bases respectively, with 10 bases between them. Germline-derived CDR1 and CDR2 are LNHDA and SQIVND (reference sequence). The CDR3 has 13 residues. CDR3 DNA: TGTGCCAGTAGTATAGAAGGTCGTGGACCCCAGCATTTT. Protein product: CASSIEGRGPQHF.

The chain combines TRBV10-3 with TRBJ1-1, with a weak D call TRBD1 (5 bases). Trimming left V 3 bases short and J 7 bases short, with 9 bases between. The CDR3 has 12 residues. Germline CDR1 and CDR2: ENHRY and SYGVKD. Here the CDR3 reads CAISEQAGEAFF. The CDR3 DNA reads TGTGCCATCAGTGAACAGGCGGGTGAAGCTTTCTTT.

This clonotype was detected a few times. The chain recombines TRBV3-1 with TRBJ2-3; 11 nucleotides line up with TRBD2. Germline V gives CDR1 LGHDT, CDR2 YNNKEL (reference sequence). V was pared by 4 bases and J by 6 bases, with 9 bases of the junction left unmatched. This CDR3 is 16 amino acids long. The CDR3 protein is CASSRDSGRAGDTQYF. The CDR3 DNA is TGTGCCAGCAGCCGAGATAGCGGGAGGGCGGGGGATACGCAGTATTTT.